This T cell receptor beta chain is drawn from a study of blood T cell repertoires in COVID-19. Of note for this clone: Additional DNA sequences in this sample encode the identical CDR3.

V was cut by 4 bases and J by 3 bases, with 9 bases left in between. CDR1 is LGHDT and CDR2 is YNNKEL in the germline V gene (reference sequence). There are 13 residues in the CDR3. Clones were read by immunoSEQ multiplex PCR, and TCRdb kept only the in-frame ones, dropping some. The sample holds under 95,000 clones, 79% seen once. The chain carries TRBV3-1 (or the pseudogene TRBV3-2) and TRBJ1-1; D gene ambiguous. The receptor was derived from a man aged 55 to 70 with active or convalescent COVID-19. The sequencing input was peripheral blood. The CDR3 region is CASSLRGDTEAFF. DNA for the CDR3: TGTGCCAGCAGCCTTCGGGGTGACACTGAAGCTTTCTTT.